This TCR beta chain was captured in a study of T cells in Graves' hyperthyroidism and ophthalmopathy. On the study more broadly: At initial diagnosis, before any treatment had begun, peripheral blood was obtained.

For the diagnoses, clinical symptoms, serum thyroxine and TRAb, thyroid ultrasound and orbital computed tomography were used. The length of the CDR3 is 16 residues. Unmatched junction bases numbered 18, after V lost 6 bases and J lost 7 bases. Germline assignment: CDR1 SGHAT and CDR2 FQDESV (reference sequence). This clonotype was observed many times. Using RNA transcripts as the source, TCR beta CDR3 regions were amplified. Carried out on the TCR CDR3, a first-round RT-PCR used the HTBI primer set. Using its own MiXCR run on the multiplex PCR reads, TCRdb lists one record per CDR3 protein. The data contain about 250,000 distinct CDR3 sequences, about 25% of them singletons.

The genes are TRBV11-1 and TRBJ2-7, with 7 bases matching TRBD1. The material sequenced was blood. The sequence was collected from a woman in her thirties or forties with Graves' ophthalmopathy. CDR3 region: CASRGLQGDSMGEQYF. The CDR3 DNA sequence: TGTGCCAGCAGAGGACTTCAGGGGGACAGCATGGGGGAGCAGTACTTC.